This passage covers 31 T cell receptor beta chains from one sample sequenced in a study of T cells in Graves' hyperthyroidism and ophthalmopathy. Amplification of TCR beta CDR3 regions used RNA as the template. With the HTBI primer set, the TCR CDR3 went through a first round of RT-PCR. Each CDR3 protein gets one entry after TCRdb re-called the multiplex PCR reads with MiXCR. The data contain approximately 150,000 distinct CDR3 sequences, over 7.5% of them singletons. Sequenced sample: blood. The source of these receptors is a woman between 18 and 30 years old with Graves' hyperthyroidism that later progressed to Graves' ophthalmopathy.

This clonotype was counted between two and nine times. This chain connects TRBV4-2 to TRBJ2-7; no reliable D call. V was trimmed by 1 base and J by 2 bases, leaving 12 bases between them. Germline loops: CDR1 LGHNA, CDR2 YNFKEQ. The CDR3 runs to 15 residues. The CDR3 here is CASSQVGPEAYEQYF. In DNA form, the CDR3 reads TGTGCCAGCAGCCAAGTAGGGCCTGAAGCCTACGAGCAGTACTTC.

This clonotype was detected many times. The gene calls are TRBV3-1 and TRBJ2-5; 10 nucleotides line up with TRBD2. The ends lost 3 bases at V and 2 bases at J; junction bases unmatched: 6. The germline gives CDR1 LGHDT, CDR2 YNNKEL (reference sequence). The CDR3 loop spans 16 amino acids. CDR3 loop: CASSQFVLAGQETQYF. As DNA, the CDR3 is TGTGCCAGCAGCCAGTTCGTACTAGCGGGACAAGAGACCCAGTACTTC.

Comment on this clonotype: This may arise from a read error, as a much more abundant clone is one base away. The chain links TRBV27 to TRBJ2-2, with D tentatively TRBD1 (5 bases). Germline CDR1 and CDR2: MNHEY and SMNVEV (reference sequence). V was pared by 6 bases and J by 9 bases, with 17 bases between. The CDR3 consists of 14 residues. As DNA, the CDR3 is TGTGCCAGCAGCATAAGGGGCAGGGCCAGGGAGCTGTTTTTT. Translation: CASSIRGRARELFF.

In its sample, this clonotype was seen many times. In DNA form, the CDR3 reads TGCAGTGGGACGGATTGGGACAGCTATGGGTGGAAGAACACTGAAGCTTTCTTT. Protein product: CSGTDWDSYGWKNTEAFF. V gene TRBV20-1 combines with J gene TRBJ1-1; 7 positions agree with TRBD1. J gave up 1 base and V 7 bases, and 21 bases lay outside the gene matches. The CDR3 sequence is 18 residues long. Germline CDR1 DFQATT, CDR2 SNEGSKA (reference sequence).

V usage is TRBV7-2 and J usage is TRBJ2-5; D might be TRBD2 (6 bases). The CDR3 length is 14 residues. Deletions cut 5 bases from V and 2 bases from J, with 12 bases between. CDR1 is SGHTA, CDR2 FQGNSA, per germline. In nucleotides, the CDR3 is TGTGCCAGCAGCCCCAGGAGCGGGCAAGAGACCCAGTACTTC. Translating gives CASSPRSGQETQYF.

This clonotype was seen repeatedly, ten times or more. The chain joins TRBV10-3 to TRBJ2-5; D perhaps matches TRBD2 (6 bases). The CDR3 spans 14 residues. Germline V lookup: CDR1 ENHRY, CDR2 SYGVKD. The ends were cut back, 2 bases at V and 4 bases at J, with 11 bases in the middle. For the CDR3, the DNA is TGTGCCATCAGTGAGAGAAGCGGGTCAGAGACCCAGTACTTC. Translated: CAISERSGSETQYF.

The gene calls are TRBV5-4 and TRBJ2-5; TRBD2 agrees at 7 bases. The CDR3 sequence is 16 residues long. In germline, CDR1 is SGHNT, CDR2 YYREEE (reference sequence). J gave up 3 bases and V 0 bases, and 8 bases lay outside the gene matches. The CDR3 loop reads CASSLVGGWVEETQYF. The CDR3, as DNA: TGTGCCAGCAGCTTGGTCGGGGGGTGGGTTGAAGAGACCCAGTACTTC. The variable domain in full, completed from reference TRBV5-4 and TRBJ2-5, reads ETGVTQSPTHLIKTRGQQVTLRCSSQSGHNTVSWYQQALGQGPQFIFQYYREEENGRGNFPPRFSGLQFPNYSSELNVNALELDDSALYLCASSLVGGWVEETQYFGPGTRLLVL.

The sample holds many counts of this clonotype. J is TRBJ2-1 and V is TRBV6-5; D is unclear. This CDR3 is 16 amino acids long. The germline V gene has CDR1 MNHEY and CDR2 SVGAGI. V lost 2 bases to trimming and J lost 12 bases, with 23 bases between them. The CDR3 DNA follows: TGTGCCAGCAGTTACACTATATCCTCACGTCCTGATACGCAGTTCTTC. It specifies CASSYTISSRPDTQFF.

At least ten counts were recorded for this clonotype. The chain carries TRBV7-8 and TRBJ1-1, with D possibly being TRBD1 (5 bases). Germline V lookup: CDR1 SGHVS, CDR2 FQNEAQ. V was shortened by 3 bases and J by 1 base, with 15 bases between the two germline ends. The CDR3 spans 16 residues. CDR3 amino acids: CASSFGAALSNTEAFF. The DNA of the CDR3 is TGTGCCAGCAGCTTCGGGGCAGCCCTTTCGAACACTGAAGCTTTCTTT.

This clonotype was detected ten times or more. The chain uses TRBV9 and TRBJ1-1; 7 nucleotides align to TRBD1. The CDR3 extends over 14 amino acids. Germline V CDR1 and CDR2: SGDLS, YYNGEE. V gave up 3 bases and J gave up 0 bases; unmatched junction bases: 2. In DNA form, the CDR3 reads TGTGCCAGCAGCGAGGGGGCTATGAACACTGAAGCTTTCTTT. It yields the protein CASSEGAMNTEAFF.

There are many counts of this clonotype. The V gene is TRBV24-1, the J gene TRBJ2-2, with 7 bases identical to TRBD1. The CDR3 has 15 residues. The germline gives CDR1 KGHDR, CDR2 SFDVKD. With 9 bases clipped from V and 4 bases from J, the junction kept 10 bases outside the gene matches. CDR3 nucleotides: TGTGCCACCGAAAGAACAGGGGAACTCACCGGGGAGCTGTTTTTT. Amino acids: CATERTGELTGELFF.

This clonotype was counted at least ten times. The rearrangement uses TRBV5-1 and TRBJ1-4; D remains ambiguous. The CDR3 sequence is 14 residues long. Per the germline V gene, CDR1 is SGHRS and CDR2 is YFSETQ. Between the trimmed V and J ends, which lost 2 bases and 2 bases, there was a span of 7 bases. The CDR3 loop reads CASSFTLTNEKLFF. For the CDR3, the DNA is TGCGCCAGCAGCTTCACTTTGACTAATGAAAAACTGTTTTTT.

This clonotype appeared many times. V gene TRBV6-1 combines with J gene TRBJ1-5; no clear D. The germline CDR1 and CDR2 sequences are MNHNS and SASEGT. The V end was cut by 9 bases, the J end by 3 bases, with 12 bases between. This CDR3 has 13 residues. As DNA, the CDR3 is TGTGCCAGTCGAACAGCTTCCAATCAGCCCCAGCATTTT. Translated, it gives CASRTASNQPQHF.

This clonotype was seen repeatedly, ten times or more. This chain connects TRBV12-3 or TRBV12-4 to TRBJ2-1; TRBD1 aligns across 10 bases. V lost 6 bases, J lost 3 bases, and 5 bases stayed unmatched. This CDR3 spans 15 amino acids. CDR3 sequence: CASRARDRGYNEQFF. CDR3 in DNA: TGTGCCAGCAGAGCTAGGGACAGGGGCTACAATGAGCAGTTCTTC.

There are many counts of this clonotype. As DNA, the CDR3 is TGTGCCAGCAGTATTAGCGGGGCCAAGACCCAGTACTTC. The encoded protein is CASSISGAKTQYF. The chain links TRBV12-3 or TRBV12-4 to TRBJ2-5; TRBD2 matches at 8 bases. This CDR3 is 13 amino acids long. Losses at the gene ends were 5 bases for V and 6 bases for J; bases not matched to a gene: 5.

This clonotype was observed a few times. The chain combines TRBV5-5 with TRBJ2-5, with 8 bases matching TRBD1. The length of the CDR3 is 14 residues. The V segment lost 6 bases and the J segment 5 bases; nucleotides outside the gene matches: 9. Germline V gene lookup returns CDR1 SGHKS and CDR2 YYEKEE (reference sequence). CDR3 bases: TGTGCCAGCACCCACGACAGGGGTCGGGAGACCCAGTACTTC. This codes for CASTHDRGRETQYF.

This clonotype was observed many times. The rearrangement uses TRBV6-1 and TRBJ2-2, with D possibly being TRBD2 (6 bases). CDR3 size: 16 residues. Trimming pared 5 bases from V and 6 bases from J, leaving 19 bases between. Per germline, CDR1 MNHNS and CDR2 SASEGT. CDR3 protein: CASSSSRLVASGELFF. The CDR3 DNA reads as TGTGCCAGCAGTTCTTCCCGACTAGTAGCGTCCGGGGAGCTGTTTTTT.

This clonotype showed up many times. V is TRBV18 and J is TRBJ1-2, with D tentatively TRBD1 (6 bases). The CDR3 is 14 amino acids. Germline V lookup: CDR1 KGHSH, CDR2 LQKENI. The germline V and J ends were trimmed by 0 bases and 8 bases, with 13 bases remaining between them. CDR3 nucleotides: TGTGCCAGCTCACCACCGTGGGGGGCTGAGGGCTACACCTTC. Translated, it gives CASSPPWGAEGYTF.

This clonotype was seen more than once but under ten times. The chain uses TRBV28 and TRBJ1-6, with TRBD1 matching 8 bases. This CDR3 is 18 amino acids long. The junction had 13 bases not matched to a gene; V was cut back by 2 bases and J by 7 bases. Germline values: CDR1 MDHEN, CDR2 SYDVKM. In nucleotides, the CDR3 is TGTGCCAGCAGTTTACCCCCATCGGGACAGGAAAAAAATTCACCCCTCCACTTT. It encodes CASSLPPSGQEKNSPLHF.

This clonotype was detected a few times. The rearrangement joins TRBV5-4 to TRBJ1-2; 8 bases map to TRBD1. CDR1 and CDR2 (germline): SGHNT, YYREEE (reference sequence). Trimming at V came to 6 bases and at J to 4 bases, leaving 8 bases not matched to a gene. The CDR3 is 14 amino acids. CDR3 amino acids: CASTRDRSGYGYTF. Written as DNA, the CDR3 is TGTGCCAGCACCAGGGACAGGTCGGGCTATGGCTACACCTTC.

This clonotype was detected many times. The chain combines TRBV12-3 or TRBV12-4 with TRBJ2-5; no clear D gene. V dropped 8 bases and J dropped 5 bases, with 12 bases sitting between them. The CDR3 covers 12 residues. The chain's CDR3 is CASGSGLETQYF. In nucleotides, the CDR3 is TGTGCCAGCGGATCAGGTTTGGAGACCCAGTACTTC.

This clonotype was observed at least ten times. V is TRBV7-2 and J is TRBJ1-2; maybe TRBD1 (5 bases). Germline V lookup: CDR1 SGHTA, CDR2 FQGNSA. Trimming took off 5 bases at V and 6 bases at J, with 19 bases between the two ends. The CDR3 runs 15 residues. The CDR3 is CASSRPSLRGDGYTF. The CDR3 DNA is TGTGCCAGCAGCCGCCCCTCTCTACGGGGCGATGGCTACACCTTC. Drawing the rest from reference TRBV7-2 and TRBJ1-2, the complete variable domain is GAGVSQSPSNKVTEKGKDVELRCDPISGHTALYWYRQSLGQGLEFLIYFQGNSAPDKSGLPSDRFSAERTGGSVSTLTIQRTQQEDSAVYLCASSRPSLRGDGYTFGSGTRLTVV.

This clonotype has only a few counts. The chain uses TRBV19 and TRBJ2-3, with D hard to call. The ends were cut back, 3 bases at V and 0 bases at J, with 10 bases in the middle. The CDR3 spans 15 residues. Germline V CDR1 and CDR2: LNHDA, SQIVND (reference sequence). The CDR3 DNA reads as TGTGCCAGTAGTATCGAGCGCACTAGCACAGATACGCAGTATTTT. This encodes CASSIERTSTDTQYF.

This clonotype was picked up many times. The rearrangement uses TRBV11-3 and TRBJ2-1, with TRBD1 as a possible D gene (5 bases). From germline, CDR1 is SGHNT and CDR2 YENEEA. The CDR3 sequence is 12 residues long. V gave up 4 bases and J gave up 6 bases, with 7 bases separating them. The CDR3, as DNA: TGTGCCAGCAGCTCGACAGCCAATGAGCAGTTCTTC. Translating gives CASSSTANEQFF.

This clonotype came up many times. The rearrangement joins TRBV20-1 to TRBJ1-5; D possibly corresponds to TRBD1 (5 bases). The length of the CDR3 is 17 residues. Looked up from germline, CDR1 is DFQATT and CDR2 is SNEGSKA (reference sequence). The V end was cut by 3 bases, the J end by 0 bases, with 18 bases between. The CDR3 here is CSASIWQGALSNQPQHF. The CDR3 nucleotides are TGCAGTGCTAGTATTTGGCAAGGGGCCCTTAGCAATCAGCCCCAGCATTTT.

About this clonotype: One junction end disagrees with the germline gene, perhaps due to a read error. The chain links TRBV3-1 to TRBJ2-2; D possibly corresponds to TRBD2 (5 bases). This CDR3 comprises 15 residues. From germline, CDR1 is LGHDT and CDR2 YNNKEL (reference sequence). CDR3 protein: CASSQELPSTGELSF. CDR3 DNA sequence: TGTGCCAGCAGCCAAGAACTGCCTAGCACCGGGGAGCTGTCTTTT.

This clonotype was detected ten times or more. The chain carries TRBV24-1 and TRBJ1-4, with 8 bases identical to TRBD1. The V gene's germline CDR1 is KGHDR and CDR2 SFDVKD. The J segment lost 0 bases and the V segment lost 1 base, leaving 3 bases of the junction unmatched. CDR3 size: 17 residues. CDR3 DNA sequence: TGTGCCACCAGTGATTTTAAACAGGGGGCAACTAATGAAAAACTGTTTTTT. It is translated as CATSDFKQGATNEKLFF.

This clonotype was seen more than once but under ten times. The chain combines TRBV20-1 with TRBJ1-1; TRBD1 matches at 7 bases. CDR3 length equals 11 residues. In germline, CDR1 is DFQATT, CDR2 SNEGSKA (reference sequence). The CDR3 loop is CTGTVNTEAFF. The CDR3 coding sequence is TGCACCGGGACAGTGAACACTGAAGCTTTCTTT.

In this sample, this clonotype turned up many times. The chain has TRBV3-1 and TRBJ2-3; possible D gene TRBD1, 5 bases. The V end lost 1 base, the J end lost 2 bases, and 7 bases lay between the germline ends. The germline V gene encodes CDR1 LGHDT and CDR2 YNNKEL (reference sequence). CDR3 length equals 14 residues. The CDR3 nucleotides read TGTGCCAGCAGCCAAGGGGGCTACACAGATACGCAGTATTTT. The encoded protein is CASSQGGYTDTQYF.

In this sample, this clonotype turned up many times. The chain has TRBV20-1 and TRBJ2-5; D is possibly TRBD2 (6 bases). The germline V and J ends were trimmed by 2 bases and 2 bases, with 12 bases remaining between them. This CDR3 has 14 amino acids. Germline CDR1 and CDR2: DFQATT and SNEGSKA (reference sequence). Written as DNA, the CDR3 is TGCAGTGCTAGATTCCCGGGGGAGCAAGAGACCCAGTACTTC. Translated, it gives CSARFPGEQETQYF.

This clonotype was seen repeatedly, ten times or more. The chain uses TRBV10-3 and TRBJ2-1, with TRBD1 matching 9 bases. CDR1 and CDR2 (germline): ENHRY, SYGVKD. This CDR3 is 17 amino acids long. The V and J ends lost 6 bases and 6 bases, in that order; junction bases with no gene match: 15. The CDR3 DNA reads as TGTGCCATCAGAGAGACCAAACGTGGGGACAGGGCCAATGAGCAGTTCTTC. This codes for CAIRETKRGDRANEQFF.